This T cell receptor (beta chain) was recovered during a study of tumor-infiltrating lymphocytes in primary liver carcinoma. General study points: The top-250-clone fraction was significantly higher in tumors than in blood (p = 0.039).

The V and J ends lost 8 bases and 2 bases respectively, with 20 bases between them. CDR1 and CDR2 from the germline V gene are SQVTM and ANQGSEA. The CDR3 is made up of 15 amino acids. Starting from around 510 ng of total RNA, TCR beta cDNA was produced with a primer in the constant region. Slightly modified ARM-PCR, run as three nested multiplex PCR rounds, produced the TCR beta libraries. A C-beta reverse primer was combined with TRBV1-TRBV30 forward primers in the first two PCR rounds, and each round had 10 cycles. One entry per CDR3 protein results from TCRdb running MiXCR on the multiplex PCR reads. The data contain 120,000 or so distinct CDR3 sequences, approximately 70% of them singletons. Each 20-30 mg portion of unsorted bulk tissue served as the source for co-extraction of RNA and DNA. Viable tumor cells exceeded 85% in all tumor samples. Remarks on this clonotype: Its specificity is not known.

The rearrangement links TRBV29-1 to TRBJ2-3; tentative D call: TRBD2 (6 bases). Material for sequencing was liver tumor tissue from sampling region 1. As for subset: tumor region T1, superior pole. This sequence originates from a woman aged 60-75 years with primary liver carcinoma and hepatitis B virus infection. CDR3 in amino acids: CSFKRGAGPTDTQYF. Here the CDR3 DNA reads TGCAGCTTTAAGAGAGGGGCGGGACCCACAGATACGCAGTATTTT.